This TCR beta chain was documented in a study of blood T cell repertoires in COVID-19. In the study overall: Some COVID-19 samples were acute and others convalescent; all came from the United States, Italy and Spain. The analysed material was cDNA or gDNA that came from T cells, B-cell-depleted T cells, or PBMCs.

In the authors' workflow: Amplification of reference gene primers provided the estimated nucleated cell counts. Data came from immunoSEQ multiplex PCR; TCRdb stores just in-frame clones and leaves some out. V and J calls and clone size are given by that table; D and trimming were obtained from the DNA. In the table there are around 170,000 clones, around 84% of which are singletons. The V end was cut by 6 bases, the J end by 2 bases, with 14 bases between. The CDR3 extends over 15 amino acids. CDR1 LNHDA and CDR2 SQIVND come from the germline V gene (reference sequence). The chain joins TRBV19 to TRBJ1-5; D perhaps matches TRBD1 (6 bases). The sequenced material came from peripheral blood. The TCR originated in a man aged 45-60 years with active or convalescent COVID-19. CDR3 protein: CASRFGGAGNQPQHF. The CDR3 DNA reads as TGTGCCAGTAGGTTCGGGGGGGCTGGCAATCAGCCCCAGCATTTT.